This T cell receptor (beta chain) came from a study of long-term antiretroviral therapy in people with HIV. Study-level points and caveats: It was not possible to obtain data on ART adherence, viral resistance or therapy changes.

The CDR3 has 13 residues. Trimming removed 6 bases at V and 6 bases at J, with 15 bases between. Germline CDR1 is SNHLY and CDR2 is FYNNEI. As concerns this clone: Antigen unknown.

Running of the v3.0 immunoSEQ assay took place at survey level. The protocol was immunoSEQ multiplex PCR, while the TCRdb copy is restricted to in-frame clones and leaves out a portion. The data show some 24,000 clones, roughly 86% seen once. There were roughly 0.95-11 million cryopreserved PBMC in the samples before DNA extraction. The chain joins TRBV2 to TRBJ2-7; perhaps TRBD1 as D (6 bases). The TCR comes from a man aged 50-60 years with HIV. The sequenced sample was unsorted PBMCs, obtained 1.8 years before starting antiretroviral therapy. This chain's CDR3 is CASRDTGSFEQYF. The CDR3 DNA sequence: TGTGCCAGCAGGGACACAGGGTCGTTCGAGCAGTACTTC.